The clone carrying this T cell receptor (beta chain) came up a few times. The antigen is not known. PCR was performed a second time for about 6 to 11 cycles using a sample-barcoded 5' primer and a J-beta primer mix. Via MiXCR, TCRdb re-called the 5' RACE reads, giving one row per CDR3 protein. The sample lists some 710,000 distinct CDR3 sequences, approximately 22% occurring once. The data originate from a study of blood T cells in healthy people across ages. Points from the study as a whole: Investigators treated diversity estimates from one million T cells as underestimates.

V was clipped by 6 bases and J by 9 bases; unmatched bases: 14. The CDR3 runs 15 residues. Germline values: CDR1 DFQATT, CDR2 SNEGSKA (reference sequence). Sequencing was carried out using blood. This receptor was identified in a man in his sixties or seventies in good health. The chain joins TRBV20-1 to TRBJ2-1, with 10 positions matching TRBD2. The CDR3 sequence: CSAPSGGAPHTEQFF. DNA of the CDR3: TGCAGTGCCCCAAGCGGGGGGGCTCCTCACACTGAGCAGTTCTTC.